The clone carrying this TCR beta chain has just a few counts. Its antigen is as yet unknown. Individually, cDNA molecules had unique molecular identifiers attached to them. TCRdb itself ran the 5' RACE reads through MiXCR, one entry per CDR3 protein. Of around 60,000 distinct CDR3 sequences listed, about 12% are singletons. Germline V gives CDR1 SGHTA, CDR2 FQGNSA. V was pared by 2 bases and J by 4 bases, with 15 bases between. This CDR3 is 17 amino acids long. This entry is derived from a study of early T cells in non-severe SARS-CoV-2 infection. Study in general: Chains from this unsorted whole-blood bulk RNA could not be paired. Study findings and constraints: A preference for anti-spike CD8 responses marked VDJdb matching, which missed private and CD4 specificities.

This receptor was obtained from an adult who was a healthcare worker with PCR-confirmed SARS-CoV-2 infection or an uninfected control (not recorded which). Sequencing was carried out using whole blood. The chain is built from TRBV7-2 and TRBJ2-6, with TRBD2 as a possible D gene (6 bases). The CDR3 loop is CASSLRGLNPGANVLTF. In DNA form, the CDR3 reads TGTGCCAGCAGCTTAAGGGGACTTAACCCCGGGGCCAACGTCCTGACTTTC.